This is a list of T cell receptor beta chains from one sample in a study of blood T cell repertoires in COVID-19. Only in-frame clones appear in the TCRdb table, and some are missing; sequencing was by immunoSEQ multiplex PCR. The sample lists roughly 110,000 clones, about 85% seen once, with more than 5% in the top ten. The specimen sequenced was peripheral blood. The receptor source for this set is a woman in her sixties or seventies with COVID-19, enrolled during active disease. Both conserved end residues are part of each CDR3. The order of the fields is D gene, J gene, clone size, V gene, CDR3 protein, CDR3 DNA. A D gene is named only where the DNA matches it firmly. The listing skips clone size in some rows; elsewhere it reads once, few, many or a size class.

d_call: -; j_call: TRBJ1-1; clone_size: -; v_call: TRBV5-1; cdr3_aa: CASRSSTVNTEAFF; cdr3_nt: TGCGCCAGCAGATCATCGACAGTTAACACTGAAGCTTTCTTT
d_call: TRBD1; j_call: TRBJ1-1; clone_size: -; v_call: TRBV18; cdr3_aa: CASSPSSRGHTEAFF; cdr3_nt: TGTGCCAGCTCACCGAGCTCCAGGGGGCACACTGAAGCTTTCTTT
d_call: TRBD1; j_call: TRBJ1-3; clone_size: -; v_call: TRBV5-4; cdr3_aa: CASSRDSSGNTIYF; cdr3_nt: TGTGCCAGCAGCCGGGACAGCTCTGGAAACACCATATATTTT
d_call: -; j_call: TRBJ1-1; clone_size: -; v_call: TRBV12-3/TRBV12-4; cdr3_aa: CASSGGVDARAFF; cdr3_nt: TGTGCCAGCTCGGGAGGGGTCGACGCTAGGGCTTTCTTT
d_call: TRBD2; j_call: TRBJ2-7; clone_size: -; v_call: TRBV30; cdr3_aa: CAWGAGGPDYEQYF; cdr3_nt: TGTGCCTGGGGAGCGGGGGGGCCGGACTACGAGCAGTACTTC
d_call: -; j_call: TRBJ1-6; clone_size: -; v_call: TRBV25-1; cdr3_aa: CASSVGQRYSPLHF; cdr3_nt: TGTGCCAGCAGTGTCGGACAGCGGTATTCACCCCTCCACTTT
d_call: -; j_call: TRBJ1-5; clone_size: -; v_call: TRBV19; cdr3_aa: CASSTQGYSNQPQHF; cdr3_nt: TGTGCCAGTAGTACCCAGGGGTATAGCAATCAGCCCCAGCATTTT
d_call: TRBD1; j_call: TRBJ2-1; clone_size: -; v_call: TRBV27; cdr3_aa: CASSLWPQGGKGNEQFF; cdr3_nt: TGTGCCAGCAGCCTCTGGCCCCAAGGGGGCAAGGGCAATGAGCAGTTCTTC
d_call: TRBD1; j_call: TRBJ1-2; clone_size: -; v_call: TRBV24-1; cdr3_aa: CATSDLTGDGYTF; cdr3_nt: TGTGCCACCAGTGATCTAACAGGGGATGGCTACACCTTC
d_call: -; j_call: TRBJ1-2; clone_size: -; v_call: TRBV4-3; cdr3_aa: CASSQAETAVYGYTF; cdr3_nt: TGCGCCAGCAGCCAAGCGGAGACAGCCGTCTATGGCTACACCTTC
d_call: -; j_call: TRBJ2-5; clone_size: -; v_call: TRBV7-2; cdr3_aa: CASSFGWQAETQYF; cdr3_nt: TGTGCCAGCAGCTTTGGCTGGCAGGCTGAGACCCAGTACTTC
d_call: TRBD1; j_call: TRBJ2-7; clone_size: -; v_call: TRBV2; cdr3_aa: CASSERQGNPYEQYF; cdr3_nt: TGTGCCAGCAGTGAAAGACAGGGGAATCCCTACGAGCAGTACTTC
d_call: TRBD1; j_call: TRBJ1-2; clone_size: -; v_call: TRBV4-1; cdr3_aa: CASSPQGAYYGYTF; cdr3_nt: TGCGCCAGCAGCCCGCAGGGGGCCTACTATGGCTACACCTTC
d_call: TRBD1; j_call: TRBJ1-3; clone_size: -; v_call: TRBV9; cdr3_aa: CASSSTGSGNTIYF; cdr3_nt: TGTGCCAGCAGCTCGACAGGGTCTGGAAACACCATATATTTT
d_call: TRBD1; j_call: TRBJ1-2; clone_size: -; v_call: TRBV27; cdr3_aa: CASSFLGTGRGSFNYGYTF; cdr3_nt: TGTGCCAGCAGTTTCCTTGGGACAGGGAGGGGATCCTTTAACTATGGCTACACCTTC
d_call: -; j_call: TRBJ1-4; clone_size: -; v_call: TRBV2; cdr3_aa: CASIGEKLFF; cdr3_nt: TGTGCCAGCATCGGTGAAAAACTGTTTTTT
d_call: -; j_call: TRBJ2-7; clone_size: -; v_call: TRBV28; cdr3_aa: CASSPPPVRGTYEQYF; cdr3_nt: TGTGCCAGCAGTCCCCCCCCGGTCAGGGGAACGTACGAGCAGTACTTC
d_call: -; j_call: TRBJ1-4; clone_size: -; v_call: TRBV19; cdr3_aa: CASSIGTVRFRVEKLFF; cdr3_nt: TGTGCCAGTAGTATAGGGACAGTAAGGTTTCGAGTTGAAAAACTGTTTTTT
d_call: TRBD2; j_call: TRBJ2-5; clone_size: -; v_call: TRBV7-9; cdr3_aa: CASSFWRGDQETQYF; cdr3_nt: TGTGCCAGCAGCTTCTGGCGGGGGGACCAAGAGACCCAGTACTTC
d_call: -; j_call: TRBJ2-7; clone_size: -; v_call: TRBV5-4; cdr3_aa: CASSLVRQASSYEQYF; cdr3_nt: TGTGCCAGCAGCTTAGTTCGACAGGCCAGCTCCTACGAGCAGTACTTC
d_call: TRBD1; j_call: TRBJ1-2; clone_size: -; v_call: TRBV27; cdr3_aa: CASSLRDRGHGYTF; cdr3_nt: TGTGCCAGCAGTTTGCGGGACAGGGGTCATGGCTACACCTTC
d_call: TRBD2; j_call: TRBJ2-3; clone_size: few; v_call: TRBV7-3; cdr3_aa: CASSLRPTSGGTDTQYF; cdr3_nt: TGTGCCAGCAGCTTACGCCCGACTAGCGGGGGCACAGATACGCAGTATTTT
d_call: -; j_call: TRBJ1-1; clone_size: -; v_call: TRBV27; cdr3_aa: CASSLNGGNTEAFF; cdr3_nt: TGTGCCAGCAGTTTAAACGGAGGGAACACTGAAGCTTTCTTT
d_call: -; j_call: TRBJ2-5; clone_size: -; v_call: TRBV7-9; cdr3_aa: CASSYFAGQETQYF; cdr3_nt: TGTGCCAGCAGCTACTTTGCGGGCCAAGAGACCCAGTACTTC
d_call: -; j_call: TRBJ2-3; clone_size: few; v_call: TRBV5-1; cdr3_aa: CASSLGGLGPTDTQYF; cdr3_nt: TGCGCCAGCAGCTTGGGGGGACTGGGGCCCACAGATACGCAGTATTTT
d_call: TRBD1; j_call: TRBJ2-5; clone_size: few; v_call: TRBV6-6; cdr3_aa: CASSSTGTPGGTQYF; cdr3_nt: TGTGCCAGCAGTTCCACCGGGACACCAGGGGGGACCCAGTACTTC
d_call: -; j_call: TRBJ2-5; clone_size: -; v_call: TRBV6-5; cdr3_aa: CASSYRGGLLQETQYF; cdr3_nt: TGTGCCAGCAGTTACAGGGGGGGACTACTACAAGAGACCCAGTACTTC
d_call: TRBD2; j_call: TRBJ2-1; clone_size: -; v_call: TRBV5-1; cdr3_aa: CASMLGTSGGHEQFF; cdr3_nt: TGCGCCAGCATGCTTGGGACTAGCGGGGGGCATGAGCAGTTCTTC
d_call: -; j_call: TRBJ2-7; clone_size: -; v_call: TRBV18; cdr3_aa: CASSTTSSYEQYF; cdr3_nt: TGTGCCAGCTCAACAACAAGCTCCTACGAGCAGTACTTC
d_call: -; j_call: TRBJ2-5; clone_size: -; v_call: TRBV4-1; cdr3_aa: CASSLLLPGYQETQYF; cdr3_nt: TGCGCCAGCAGCCTTCTCTTACCGGGATACCAAGAGACCCAGTACTTC
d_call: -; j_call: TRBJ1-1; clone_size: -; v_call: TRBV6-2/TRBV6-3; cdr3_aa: CASSSTASRGTEAFF; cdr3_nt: TGTGCCAGCAGTAGTACAGCCTCCCGAGGGACTGAAGCTTTCTTT
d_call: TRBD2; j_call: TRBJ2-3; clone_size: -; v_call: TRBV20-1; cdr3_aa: CSASDAGRGGSTDTQYF; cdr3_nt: TGCAGTGCTAGTGATGCTGGACGGGGGGGTAGCACAGATACGCAGTATTTT
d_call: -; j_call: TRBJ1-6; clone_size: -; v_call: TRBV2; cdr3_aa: CASSGGNSPLHF; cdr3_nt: TGTGCCAGCAGCGGGGGGAATTCACCCCTCCACTTT
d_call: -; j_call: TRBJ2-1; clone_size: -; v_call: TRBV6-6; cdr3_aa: CASSHIERSNEQFF; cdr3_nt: TGTGCCAGCAGCCATATTGAGCGGTCTAATGAGCAGTTCTTC
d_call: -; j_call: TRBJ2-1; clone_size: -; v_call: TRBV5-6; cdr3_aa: CASSPAGAGRNNEQFF; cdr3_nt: TGTGCCAGCAGCCCGGCGGGGGCAGGGAGGAACAATGAGCAGTTCTTC
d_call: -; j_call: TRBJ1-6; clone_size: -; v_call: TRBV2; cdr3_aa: CASSGQRNSPLHF; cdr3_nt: TGTGCCAGCAGCGGACAGCGTAATTCACCCCTCCACTTT
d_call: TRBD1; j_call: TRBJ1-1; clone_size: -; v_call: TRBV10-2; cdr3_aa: CASSGQPRQGMVNTEAFF; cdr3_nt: TGCGCCAGCAGTGGCCAGCCCAGACAGGGGATGGTGAACACTGAAGCTTTCTTT
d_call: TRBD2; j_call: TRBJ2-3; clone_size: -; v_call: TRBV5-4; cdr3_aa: CASSFGTSRGRVDTQYF; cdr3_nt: TGTGCCAGCAGCTTCGGGACTAGCAGAGGCAGGGTAGATACGCAGTATTTT
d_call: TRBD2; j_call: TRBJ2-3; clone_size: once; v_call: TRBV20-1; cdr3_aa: CSASSSGGNTDTQYF; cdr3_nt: TGCAGTGCTAGTAGTAGCGGGGGGAATACAGATACGCAGTATTTT
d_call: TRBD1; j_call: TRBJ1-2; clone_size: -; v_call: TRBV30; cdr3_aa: CAWLVKGTGGVLVHGYTF; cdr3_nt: TGTGCCTGGCTTGTAAAGGGGACAGGGGGCGTTTTAGTCCATGGCTACACCTTC
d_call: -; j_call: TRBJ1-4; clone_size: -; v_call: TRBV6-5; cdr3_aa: CAGRTRTENEKLFF; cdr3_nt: TGTGCCGGCAGAACCAGGACAGAGAATGAAAAACTGTTTTTT
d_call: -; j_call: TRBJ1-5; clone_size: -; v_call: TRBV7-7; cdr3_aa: CASSLERGQPQHF; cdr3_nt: TGTGCCAGCAGCTTAGAACGGGGTCAGCCCCAGCATTTT
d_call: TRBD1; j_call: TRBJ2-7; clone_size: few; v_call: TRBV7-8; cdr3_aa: CASSFTGAEQYF; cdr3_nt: TGTGCCAGCAGCTTTACAGGGGCCGAGCAGTACTTC
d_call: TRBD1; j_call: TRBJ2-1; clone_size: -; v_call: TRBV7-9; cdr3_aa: CASSSKTGGVDEQFF; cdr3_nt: TGTGCCAGCAGCTCAAAGACAGGGGGTGTCGATGAGCAGTTCTTC
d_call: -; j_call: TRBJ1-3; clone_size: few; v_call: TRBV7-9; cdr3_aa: CAGQYGSSGNTIYF; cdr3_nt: TGTGCCGGGCAGTATGGGAGCTCTGGAAACACCATATATTTT
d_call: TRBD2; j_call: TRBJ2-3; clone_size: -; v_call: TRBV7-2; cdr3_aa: CASSSGLAGRGADTQYF; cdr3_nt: TGTGCCAGCAGCTCTGGACTAGCGGGTAGGGGGGCAGATACGCAGTATTTT
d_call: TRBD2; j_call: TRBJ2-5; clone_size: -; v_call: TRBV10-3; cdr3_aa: CATLAGVQETQYF; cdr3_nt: TGTGCCACACTAGCGGGGGTACAAGAGACCCAGTACTTC
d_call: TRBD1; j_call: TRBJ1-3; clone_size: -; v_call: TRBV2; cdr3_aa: CASSEGWTGENTIYF; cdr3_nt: TGTGCCAGCAGTGAAGGGTGGACAGGAGAAAACACCATATATTTT
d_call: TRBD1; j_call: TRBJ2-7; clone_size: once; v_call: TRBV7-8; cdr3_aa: CASSLPRTGGVWEQYF; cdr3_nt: TGTGCCAGCAGCTTACCGAGGACAGGGGGAGTTTGGGAGCAGTACTTC
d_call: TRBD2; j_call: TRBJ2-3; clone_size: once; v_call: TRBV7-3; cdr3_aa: CASSLRADGRADTQYF; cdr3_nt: TGTGCCAGCAGCTTAAGGGCAGACGGGAGGGCAGATACGCAGTATTTT
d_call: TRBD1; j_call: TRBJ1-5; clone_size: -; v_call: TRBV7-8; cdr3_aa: CASTQRQGDNQPQHF; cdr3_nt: TGTGCCAGTACCCAACGGCAGGGGGACAATCAGCCCCAGCATTTT
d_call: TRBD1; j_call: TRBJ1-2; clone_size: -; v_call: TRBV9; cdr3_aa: CASSGQGLYYGYTF; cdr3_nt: TGTGCCAGCAGCGGACAGGGTCTTTACTATGGCTACACCTTC
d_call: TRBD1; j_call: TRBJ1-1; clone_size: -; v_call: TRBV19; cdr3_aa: CASSTGTGLDTEAFF; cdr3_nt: TGTGCCAGTAGTACCGGGACAGGGCTCGACACTGAAGCTTTCTTT